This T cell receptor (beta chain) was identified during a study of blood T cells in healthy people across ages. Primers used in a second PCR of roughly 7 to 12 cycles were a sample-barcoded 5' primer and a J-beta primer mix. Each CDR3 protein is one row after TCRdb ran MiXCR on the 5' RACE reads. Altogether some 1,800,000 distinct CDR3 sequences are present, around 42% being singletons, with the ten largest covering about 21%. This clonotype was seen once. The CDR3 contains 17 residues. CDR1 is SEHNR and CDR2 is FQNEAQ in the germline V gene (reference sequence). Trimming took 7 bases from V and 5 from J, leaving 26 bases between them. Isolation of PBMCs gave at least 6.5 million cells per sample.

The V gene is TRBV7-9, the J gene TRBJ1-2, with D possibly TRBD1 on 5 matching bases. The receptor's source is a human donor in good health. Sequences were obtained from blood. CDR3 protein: CASNLITFGTTKYGYTF. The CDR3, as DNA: TGTGCCAGCAACCTGATCACATTCGGGACGACAAAATATGGCTACACCTTC.